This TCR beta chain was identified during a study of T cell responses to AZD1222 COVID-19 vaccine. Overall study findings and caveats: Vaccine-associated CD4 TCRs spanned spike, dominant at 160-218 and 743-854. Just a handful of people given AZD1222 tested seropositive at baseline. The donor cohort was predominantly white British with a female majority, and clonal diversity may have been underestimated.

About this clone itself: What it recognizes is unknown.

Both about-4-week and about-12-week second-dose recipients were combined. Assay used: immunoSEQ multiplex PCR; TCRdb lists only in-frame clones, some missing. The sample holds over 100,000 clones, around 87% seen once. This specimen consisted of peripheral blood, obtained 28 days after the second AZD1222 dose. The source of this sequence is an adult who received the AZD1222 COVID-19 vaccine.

This chain's CDR3 is CASSFRDFTDTQYF. CDR3 in DNA: TGTGCCAGCAGCTTTCGGGACTTCACAGATACGCAGTATTTT. The rearrangement joins TRBV7-9 to TRBJ2-3; D might be TRBD2 (6 bases). Between the trimmed V and J ends, which lost 3 bases and 2 bases, there was a span of 9 bases. Germline V gives CDR1 SEHNR, CDR2 FQNEAQ (reference sequence). CDR3 size: 14 residues.